This note documents a single T cell receptor (beta chain) sequence. Its antigen is not known. This entry belongs to a study of identical twins. In TCRdb, the 5' RACE reads were re-called with MiXCR into one record per CDR3 protein. The profile covers approximately 550,000 distinct CDR3 sequences, with around 20% appearing a single time and roughly 0.5% taken by the ten largest. Deletions cut 3 bases from V and 4 bases from J, with 8 bases between. There are 13 residues in the CDR3. Germline CDR1 SGHVS, CDR2 FNYEAQ. Study-wide results and limits: In monozygotic twins, models underestimated the sharing of out-of-frame TCR alpha.

The sample was also linked to a second study, of yellow fever vaccine responses in identical twins.

The sequence derives from a woman aged 18-29 years in good health. The sequencing input was CD4+ T cells sorted from blood. The rearrangement links TRBV7-6 to TRBJ2-3; D perhaps matches TRBD2 (5 bases). This CDR3 reads CASSLTGSDTQYF. The CDR3 nucleotides are TGTGCCAGCAGCTTGACGGGGTCAGATACGCAGTATTTT.